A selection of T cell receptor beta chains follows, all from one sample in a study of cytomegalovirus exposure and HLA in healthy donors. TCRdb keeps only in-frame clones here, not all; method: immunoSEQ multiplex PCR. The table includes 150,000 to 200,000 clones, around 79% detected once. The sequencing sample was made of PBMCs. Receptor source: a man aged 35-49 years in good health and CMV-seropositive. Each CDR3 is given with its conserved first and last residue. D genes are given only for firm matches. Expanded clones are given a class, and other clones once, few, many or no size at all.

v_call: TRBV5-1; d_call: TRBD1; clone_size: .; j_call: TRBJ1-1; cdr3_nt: TGCGCCAGCAGCTACGACAGGGCGAACACTGAAGCTTTCTTT; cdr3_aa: CASSYDRANTEAFF
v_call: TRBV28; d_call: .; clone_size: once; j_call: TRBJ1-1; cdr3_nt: TGTGCCAGCAGGATCGGACAGCCTAACACTGAAGCTTTCTTT; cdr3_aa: CASRIGQPNTEAFF
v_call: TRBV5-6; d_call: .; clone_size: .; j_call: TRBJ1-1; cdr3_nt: TGTGCCAGCAGTGGCGGCGTGAACACTGAAGCTTTCTTT; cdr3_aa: CASSGGVNTEAFF
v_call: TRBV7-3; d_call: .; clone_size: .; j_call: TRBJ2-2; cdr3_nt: TGTGCCAGCAGCCCGACGGGAGGGGAGCTGTTTTTT; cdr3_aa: CASSPTGGELFF
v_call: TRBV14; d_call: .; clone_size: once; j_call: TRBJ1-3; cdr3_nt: TGTGCCAGCAGCCAAGCCGGGTACTCTGGAAACACCATATATTTT; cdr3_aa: CASSQAGYSGNTIYF
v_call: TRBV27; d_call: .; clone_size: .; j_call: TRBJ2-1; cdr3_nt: TGTGCCAGCAGTCTAAGCTCCTACAATGAGCAGTTCTTC; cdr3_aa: CASSLSSYNEQFF
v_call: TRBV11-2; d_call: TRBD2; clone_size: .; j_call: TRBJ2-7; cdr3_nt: TGTGCCAGCAGCGGGAGGACTAGCGGGAGAGTCGGTCTAAGGGACGAGCAGTACTTC; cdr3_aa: CASSGRTSGRVGLRDEQYF
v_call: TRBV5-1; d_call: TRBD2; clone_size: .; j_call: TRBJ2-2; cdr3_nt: TGCGCCAGCAGCTGGGCCGGGACTAGCGGGAACACCGGGGAGCTGTTTTTT; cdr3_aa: CASSWAGTSGNTGELFF
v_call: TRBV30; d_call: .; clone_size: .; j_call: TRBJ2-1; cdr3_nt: TGTGCCTGGAGTGCGGGGGAGCGATCCCGCTACAATGAGCAGTTCTTC; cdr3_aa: CAWSAGERSRYNEQFF
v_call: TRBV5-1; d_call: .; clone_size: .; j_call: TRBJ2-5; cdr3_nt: TGCGCCAGCAGCTTGGGACAGTTTCAAGAGACCCAGTACTTC; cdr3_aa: CASSLGQFQETQYF
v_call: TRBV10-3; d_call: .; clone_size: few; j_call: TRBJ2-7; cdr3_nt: TGTGCCATCAGCCTGCGGCCGGACACTTCGTACGAGCAGTACTTC; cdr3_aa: CAISLRPDTSYEQYF
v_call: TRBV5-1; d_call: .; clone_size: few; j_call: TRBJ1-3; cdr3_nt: TGCGCCACCAAGGGAGATGTGGCTGGAAACACCATATATTTT; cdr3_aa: CATKGDVAGNTIYF
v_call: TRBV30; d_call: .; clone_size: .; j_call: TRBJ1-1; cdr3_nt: TGTGCCTGGAGCAGGAACGCTGAAGCTTTCTTT; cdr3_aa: CAWSRNAEAFF
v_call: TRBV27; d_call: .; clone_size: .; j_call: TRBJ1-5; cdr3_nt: TGTGCCAGCAGAGGGCAGGGCCGAGGACAGCCCCAGCATTTT; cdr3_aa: CASRGQGRGQPQHF
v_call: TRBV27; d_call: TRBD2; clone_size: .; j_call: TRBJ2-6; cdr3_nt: TGTGCCAGCAGTTTATTCGCAGCGGGAGTTACTGGGGCCAACGGCCTGACTTTC; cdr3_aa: CASSLFAAGVTGANGLTF
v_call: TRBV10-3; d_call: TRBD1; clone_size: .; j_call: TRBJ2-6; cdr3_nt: TGTGCCATCAGTGGGACAGGGGGGAACTCTGGGGCCAACGGCCTGACTTTC; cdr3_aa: CAISGTGGNSGANGLTF
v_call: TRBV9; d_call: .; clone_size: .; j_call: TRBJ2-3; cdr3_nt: TGTGCCAGCAGCTTTCTAGCGAGACCCGCTACTAGCACAGATACGCAGTATTTT; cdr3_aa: CASSFLARPATSTDTQYF
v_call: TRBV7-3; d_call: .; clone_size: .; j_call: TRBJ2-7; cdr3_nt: TGTGCCAGCAGCTTAGGGGCCTCCTACGAGCAGTACTTC; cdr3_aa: CASSLGASYEQYF
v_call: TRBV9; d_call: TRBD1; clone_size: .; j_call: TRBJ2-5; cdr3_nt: TGTGCCAGCAGCGTACAGGGGGCTGAGGAGACCCAGTACTTC; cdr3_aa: CASSVQGAEETQYF
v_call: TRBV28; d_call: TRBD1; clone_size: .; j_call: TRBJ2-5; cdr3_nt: TGTGCCAGCAGTTTTATGGGACAGGAGTCCTGGGAGACCCAGTACTTC; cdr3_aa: CASSFMGQESWETQYF
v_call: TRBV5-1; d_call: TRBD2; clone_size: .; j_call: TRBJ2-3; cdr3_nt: TGCGCCAGCAGCTTAACCGGGACTAGCAGAGATACGCAGTATTTT; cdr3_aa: CASSLTGTSRDTQYF
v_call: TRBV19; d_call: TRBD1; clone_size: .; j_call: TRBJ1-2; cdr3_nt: TGTGCCAGTAGTCTAACTCGGCTGGACAGGGCCAACTATGGCTACACCTTC; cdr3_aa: CASSLTRLDRANYGYTF
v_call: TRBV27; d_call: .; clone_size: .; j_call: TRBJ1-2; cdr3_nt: TGTGCCAGCAGTACAAGGAGCAACTATGGCTACACCTTC; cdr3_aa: CASSTRSNYGYTF
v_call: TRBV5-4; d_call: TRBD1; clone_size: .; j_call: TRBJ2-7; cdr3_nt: TGTGCCAGCAGCCAGCAGGGGGCCAGCTACGAGCAGTACTTC; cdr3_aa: CASSQQGASYEQYF
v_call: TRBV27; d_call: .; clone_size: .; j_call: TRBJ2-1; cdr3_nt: TGTGCCAGCAGTTCGCCTAGCGTCAGGACGGGCTATGAGCAGTTCTTC; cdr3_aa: CASSSPSVRTGYEQFF
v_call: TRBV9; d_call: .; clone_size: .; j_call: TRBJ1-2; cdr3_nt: TGTGCCAGCAGCGTAGAGGGGGGGATGGGCTACACCTTC; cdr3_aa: CASSVEGGMGYTF
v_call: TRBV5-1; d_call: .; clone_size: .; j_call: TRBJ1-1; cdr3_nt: TGCGCCAGCAGCTTGGGACAATGGCTAGGGGCTGAAGCTTTCTTT; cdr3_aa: CASSLGQWLGAEAFF
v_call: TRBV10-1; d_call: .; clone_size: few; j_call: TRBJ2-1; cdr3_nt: TGCGCCAGCAGTGCGAAGAGGAGTGAGCAGTTCTTC; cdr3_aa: CASSAKRSEQFF
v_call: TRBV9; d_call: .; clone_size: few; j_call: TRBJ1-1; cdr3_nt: TGTGCCAGCAGCGTAGATGCGGTCAACACTGAAGCTTTCTTT; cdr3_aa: CASSVDAVNTEAFF
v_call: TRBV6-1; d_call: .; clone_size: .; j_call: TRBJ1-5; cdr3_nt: TGTGCCAGCAGTGAGAATAGGGGCTCCAATCAGCCCCAGCATTTT; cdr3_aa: CASSENRGSNQPQHF
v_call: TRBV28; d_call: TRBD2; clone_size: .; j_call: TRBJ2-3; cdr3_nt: TGTGCCAGCAGTTTTGGGAGGGCGGGAGGAACAGATACGCAGTATTTT; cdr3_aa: CASSFGRAGGTDTQYF
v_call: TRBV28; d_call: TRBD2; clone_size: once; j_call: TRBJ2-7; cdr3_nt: TGTGCCAGCCTTAGTGTAGCGGGACTAGCGGGAGAGACCGAGCAGTACTTC; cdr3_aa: CASLSVAGLAGETEQYF
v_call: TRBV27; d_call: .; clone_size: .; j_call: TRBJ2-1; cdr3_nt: TGTGCCAGCAGTTTTCGAGGAGGGACCTACAATGAGCAGTTCTTC; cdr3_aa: CASSFRGGTYNEQFF
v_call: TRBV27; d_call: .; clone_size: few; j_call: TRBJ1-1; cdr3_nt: TGTGCCAGCATCTGGAACACTGAAGCTTTCTTT; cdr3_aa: CASIWNTEAFF
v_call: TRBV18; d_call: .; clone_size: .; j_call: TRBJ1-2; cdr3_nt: TGTGCCAGCTCCCCGGCGGGGGGGATCTATGGCTACACCTTC; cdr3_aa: CASSPAGGIYGYTF
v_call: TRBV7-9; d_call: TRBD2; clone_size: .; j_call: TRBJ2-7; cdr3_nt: TGTTCCAGCAGCCCTAATCCAACTGCTAGCGGGAGTTACGAGCAGTACTTC; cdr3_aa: CSSSPNPTASGSYEQYF
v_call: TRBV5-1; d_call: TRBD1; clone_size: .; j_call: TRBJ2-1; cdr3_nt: TGCGCCAGCAGCCATCTGGACAGGGGGCCTAATGAGCAGTTCTTC; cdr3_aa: CASSHLDRGPNEQFF
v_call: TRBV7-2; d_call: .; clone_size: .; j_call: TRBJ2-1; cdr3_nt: TGTGCCAGCAGCTTCCTAGCGTCTGAGCAGTTCTTC; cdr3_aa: CASSFLASEQFF
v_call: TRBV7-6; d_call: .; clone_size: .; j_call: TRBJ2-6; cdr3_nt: TGTGCCAGCAGCCCCGTAAGCTCTGGGGCCAACGGCCTGACTTTC; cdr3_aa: CASSPVSSGANGLTF
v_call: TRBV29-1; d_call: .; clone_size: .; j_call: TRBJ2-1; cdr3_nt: TGCAGCGCCGGGCGTGGAGGCCCTGATGAGCAGTTCTTC; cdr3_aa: CSAGRGGPDEQFF
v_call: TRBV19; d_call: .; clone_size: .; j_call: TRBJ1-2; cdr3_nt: TGTGCCAGTAAGGGGTTGACAGGCTATGGCTACACCTTC; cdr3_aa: CASKGLTGYGYTF
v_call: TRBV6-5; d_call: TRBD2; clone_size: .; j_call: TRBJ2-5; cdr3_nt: TGTGCCAGCAGTTACTCGATAGCGGGAGCGGGGGAGACCCAGTACTTC; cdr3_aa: CASSYSIAGAGETQYF
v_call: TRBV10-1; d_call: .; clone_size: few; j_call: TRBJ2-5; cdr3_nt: TGCGCCAGCAGTGACCCTCAGGGTTCCACAGAGACCCAGTACTTC; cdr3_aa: CASSDPQGSTETQYF
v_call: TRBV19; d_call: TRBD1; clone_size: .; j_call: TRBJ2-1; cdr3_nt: TGTGCCAGTAGTACGCGGACAGGGGGAAATGAGCAGTTCTTC; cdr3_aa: CASSTRTGGNEQFF
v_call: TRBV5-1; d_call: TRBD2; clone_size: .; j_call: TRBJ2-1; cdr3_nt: TGCGCCAGCAGCTCCGGGACTAGCGGTTACAATGAGCAGTTCTTC; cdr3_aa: CASSSGTSGYNEQFF
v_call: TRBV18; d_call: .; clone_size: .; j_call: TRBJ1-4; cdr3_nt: TGTGCCAGCTCGGGGGGGACCCCGTCTAATGAAAAACTGTTTTTT; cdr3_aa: CASSGGTPSNEKLFF
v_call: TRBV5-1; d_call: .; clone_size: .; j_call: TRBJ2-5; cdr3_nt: TGCGCCAGCAGCTTGGACAGACAAGAGACCCAGTACTTC; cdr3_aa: CASSLDRQETQYF
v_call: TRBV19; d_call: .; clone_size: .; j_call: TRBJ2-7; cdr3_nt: TGTGCCAGTAGTGCAGGCTACGAGCAGTACTTC; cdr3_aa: CASSAGYEQYF
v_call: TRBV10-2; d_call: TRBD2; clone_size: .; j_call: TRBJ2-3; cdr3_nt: TGCGCCAGCAGCAGTAGCGGGGCCACAGATACGCAGTATTTT; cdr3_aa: CASSSSGATDTQYF
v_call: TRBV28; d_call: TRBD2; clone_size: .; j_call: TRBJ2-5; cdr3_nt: TGTGCCAGCAGGGGACTAGCGGGTACCCAAGAGACCCAGTACTTC; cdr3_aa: CASRGLAGTQETQYF